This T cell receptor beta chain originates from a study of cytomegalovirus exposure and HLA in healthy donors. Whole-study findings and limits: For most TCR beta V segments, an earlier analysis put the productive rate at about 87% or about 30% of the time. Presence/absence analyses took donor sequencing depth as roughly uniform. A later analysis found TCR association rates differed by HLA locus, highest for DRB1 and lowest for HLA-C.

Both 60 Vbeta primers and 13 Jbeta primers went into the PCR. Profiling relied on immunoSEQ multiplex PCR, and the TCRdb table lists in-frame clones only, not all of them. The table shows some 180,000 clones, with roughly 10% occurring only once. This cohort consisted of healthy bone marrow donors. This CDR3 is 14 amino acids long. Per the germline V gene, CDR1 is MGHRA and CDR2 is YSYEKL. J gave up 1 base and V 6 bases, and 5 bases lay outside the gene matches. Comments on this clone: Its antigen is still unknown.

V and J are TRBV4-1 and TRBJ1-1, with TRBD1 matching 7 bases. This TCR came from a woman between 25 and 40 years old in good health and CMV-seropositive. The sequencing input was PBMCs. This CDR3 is CASRNRGGNTEAFF. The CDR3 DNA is TGCGCCAGCAGGAACAGGGGAGGGAACACTGAAGCTTTCTTT.